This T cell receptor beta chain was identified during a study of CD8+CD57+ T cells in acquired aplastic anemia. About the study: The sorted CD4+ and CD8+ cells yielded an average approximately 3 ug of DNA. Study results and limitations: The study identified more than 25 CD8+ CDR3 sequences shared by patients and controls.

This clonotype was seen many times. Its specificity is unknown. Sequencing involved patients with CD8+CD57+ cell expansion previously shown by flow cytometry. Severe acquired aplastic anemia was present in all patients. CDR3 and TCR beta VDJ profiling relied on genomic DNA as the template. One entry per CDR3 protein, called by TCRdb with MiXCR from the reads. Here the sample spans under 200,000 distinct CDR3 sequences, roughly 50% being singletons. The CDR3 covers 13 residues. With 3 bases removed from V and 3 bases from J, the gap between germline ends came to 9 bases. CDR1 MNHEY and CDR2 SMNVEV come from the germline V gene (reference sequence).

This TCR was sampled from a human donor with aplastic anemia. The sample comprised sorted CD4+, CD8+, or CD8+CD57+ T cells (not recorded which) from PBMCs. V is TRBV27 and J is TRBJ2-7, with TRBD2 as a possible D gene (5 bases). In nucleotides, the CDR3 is TGTGCCAGCAGTTTGAGGGCCTACTACGAGCAGTACTTC. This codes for CASSLRAYYEQYF.